This paragraph covers one T cell receptor beta chain sequence. Its antigen is currently not known. Base qualities are missing; no much larger clone stands one base away. The data were obtained in a study of blood T cell repertoires in COVID-19 (dated by TCRdb to between 2020 and 2021). Broadly, across the study: The collaborator samples originated in the United States, Italy and Spain and spanned the acute and convalescent phases of COVID-19. Deeply sampled blood TCRbeta repertoires from subjects exposed to, actively infected with, or recovered from COVID-19 were included in the dataset. Sample metadata almost always included a de-identified subject ID, COVID-19 status, age in years and sex. Samples were obtained from the ongoing ImmuneRACE study (first 160 participants) and from roughly 1,300 subjects provided by 6 global collaborators. The prospective study material was composed of cDNA or gDNA derived from T cells, B-cell-depleted T cells, or PBMCs. A freely available public database, intended as a resource for researchers studying the immune response to SARS-CoV-2, is where the repertoires were released. Where HLA class I and class II types were available, the types were taken from metadata supplied by the sample provider, not from assay-based typing. On the study overall, not on this receptor specifically: How much clinical and demographic metadata was included differed by source and by participant, and the metadata was provided uncurated.

The V end gives up 6 bases and the J end 10 bases, leaving 6 bases in the junction not matched to a gene. Counted from cysteine to phenylalanine, this CDR3 has 12 amino acids. CDR3 DNA is the only sequence kept; it has 36 bases, read in frame from the first base. Each collaborating institution followed its own protocols to collect whole blood in K2EDTA tubes. Collaborator samples were shipped for TCRbeta analysis as frozen whole blood, isolated PBMCs, or DNA extracted from either sample type. TCRbeta CDR3 regions were amplified from genomic DNA by means of the immunoSEQ Assay, a bias-controlled multiplex PCR. As for the original processing: The number of nucleated cells in each sample was estimated by amplification of reference gene primers within the assay. Sequence reads were collapsed and filtered to measure the absolute abundance of every unique TCRbeta CDR3 rearrangement. For each sample, productive Simpson clonality was calculated as the square root of Simpson's diversity index over productive rearrangements. Entries here come from immuneACCESS through TCRdb and include only in-frame sequences with V and J called. Some clones fail to appear in such tables; in the studies checked, an unresolved V gene covers under half of the shortfall, and the cause of the remainder is unknown. That table furnishes V, J and clone size, whereas the DNA furnished D and trimming. In all, the sample holds approximately 61,000 clones, and roughly three quarters of those were seen once. About 30% of the sample goes to the ten largest clones.

The chain links TRBV12-3 or TRBV12-4 with TRBJ1-5; 7 bases in between match TRBD1. Source material: peripheral blood. This TCR was sampled from a human donor in a cohort sampled during active COVID-19. CDR3 reads: CASRNQGGPQHF. The DNA sequence follows: TGTGCCAGCAGAAACCAGGGGGGACCCCAGCATTTT.